A single sample is the source of the 5 T cell receptor beta chains below, sequenced in a study of identifying expanded T cells in peripheral blood. The protocol was immunoSEQ multiplex PCR, while the TCRdb copy is restricted to in-frame clones and leaves out a portion. The table lists 75,000 to 90,000 clones, roughly 90% of them singletons. Sequencing was performed on blood. Receptors originate from a person between 18 and 75 years old in good health.

V is TRBV20-1 and J is TRBJ1-1; TRBD1 might be the D (5 bases). This CDR3 comprises 11 residues. Germline lookup yields CDR1 DFQATT and CDR2 SNEGSKA (reference sequence). The V end was cut by 5 bases, the J end by 5 bases, with 9 bases between. The CDR3, as DNA: TGCAGTGCTCCAGGGAGTACTGAAGCTTTCTTT. It specifies CSAPGSTEAFF.

The V call is TRBV5-5, the J call TRBJ1-6; D is possibly TRBD1 (6 bases). The CDR3 totals 14 residues. Germline assignment: CDR1 SGHKS and CDR2 YYEKEE (reference sequence). The germline V and J ends were trimmed by 0 bases and 14 bases, with 15 bases remaining between them. CDR3: CASSLDRVLGALHF. In DNA form, the CDR3 reads TGTGCCAGCAGCTTGGACAGGGTCCTTGGGGCCCTCCACTTT.

The chain recombines TRBV5-1 with TRBJ2-7; perhaps D is TRBD1 or TRBD2 (6 bases each). Trimming removed 0 bases at V and 5 bases at J, with 15 bases between. This CDR3 comprises 15 residues. CDR1 SGHRS and CDR2 YFSETQ come from the germline V gene. For the CDR3, the DNA is TGCGCCAGCAGCTTGGCCGGGGGACAATCCCACGAGCAGTACTTC. This sequence encodes CASSLAGGQSHEQYF.

The chain has TRBV30 and TRBJ1-4; 7 bases are shared with TRBD1. From germline, CDR1 is GTSNPN and CDR2 SVGIG (reference sequence). The CDR3 extends over 13 amino acids. Unmatched junction bases numbered 6, after V lost 7 bases and J lost 4 bases. The CDR3 coding sequence is TGTGCCTCGGCCAGGGGGGATAATGAAAAACTGTTTTTT. It specifies CASARGDNEKLFF. Using reference TRBV30 and TRBJ1-4 for the parts outside the CDR3, the full variable domain is SQTIHQWPATLVQPVGSPLSLECTVEGTSNPNLYWYRQAAGRGLQLLFYSVGIGQISSEVPQNLSASRPQDRQFILSSKKLLLSDSGFYLCASARGDNEKLFFGSGTQLSVL.

The chain has TRBV11-2 and TRBJ2-7; D unclear. Germline V CDR1 and CDR2: SGHAT, FQNNGV. The ends were cut back, 1 base at V and 2 bases at J, with 6 bases in the middle. The CDR3 has 13 residues. The CDR3 nucleotides are TGTGCCAGCAGCTTAGGCTCAACCTACGAGCAGTACTTC. It yields the protein CASSLGSTYEQYF.